The 19 T cell receptor beta chains given below trace back to one sample, sequenced in a study of Graves' ophthalmopathy and Graves' hyperthyroidism. Transcripts of RNA were the source for amplifying TCR beta CDR3 regions. HTBI-primed first-round RT-PCR preceded second-round multiplex PCR. MiXCR, applied by TCRdb to the multiplex PCR reads, yields one record per CDR3 protein. The repertoire holds roughly 610,000 distinct CDR3 sequences, 22% seen once, with more than 5.5% in the top ten. The specimen sequenced was peripheral blood. The receptors stem from a young woman with stable Graves' hyperthyroidism. Some clones in this sample may be carry-over from other donors' samples.

This clonotype was detected many times. The V gene is TRBV18, the J gene TRBJ2-5; 10 nucleotides line up with TRBD2. The V gene end was trimmed by 0 bases and the J gene end by 6 bases; junction bases not matched to a gene: 4. CDR3 length equals 15 residues. The germline CDR1 and CDR2 sequences are KGHSH and LQKENI. This chain's CDR3 is CASSPPEGLAKTQYF. DNA for the CDR3: TGTGCCAGCTCACCACCGGAGGGACTAGCGAAGACCCAGTACTTC.

In its sample, this clonotype was seen many times. The chain joins TRBV4-2 to TRBJ2-7; D uncertain. CDR1 LGHNA and CDR2 YNFKEQ come from the germline V gene. V lost 2 bases and J lost 2, with 13 bases in between. The CDR3 sequence is 15 residues long. CDR3: CASSQSPDRAYEQYF. CDR3 in DNA: TGTGCCAGCAGCCAAAGTCCGGATAGGGCCTACGAGCAGTACTTC.

This clonotype has at least ten counts. The chain recombines TRBV7-8 with TRBJ2-7; D is perhaps TRBD1 (6 bases). Germline values: CDR1 SGHVS, CDR2 FQNEAQ. CDR3 length: 15 residues. With 4 bases removed from V and 2 bases from J, the gap between germline ends came to 15 bases. CDR3 in amino acids: CASSSQQAGAYEQYF. The CDR3 region has the DNA TGTGCCAGCAGCTCCCAACAGGCAGGGGCCTACGAGCAGTACTTC.

In this sample, this clonotype turned up many times. This chain joins TRBV12-3 or TRBV12-4 and TRBJ2-4; the D is unclear. CDR3 length equals 17 residues. The germline V and J ends were trimmed by 4 bases and 0 bases, with 16 bases remaining between them. The CDR3 region is CASSSFDPTLAKNIQYF. CDR3 nucleotide sequence: TGTGCCAGCAGTTCTTTTGACCCAACACTAGCCAAAAACATTCAGTACTTC.

The chain is built from TRBV12-3 or TRBV12-4 and TRBJ1-2; D uncertain. The ends were cut back, 5 bases at V and 1 base at J, with 8 bases in the middle. This CDR3 is 13 amino acids long. CDR3 region: CASSGSFNYGYTF. The CDR3 nucleotides are TGTGCCAGCAGTGGGAGTTTTAACTATGGCTACACCTTC.

This clonotype was detected many times. The chain employs TRBV7-2 and TRBJ2-7; D is possibly TRBD2 (6 bases). The CDR3 length is 14 residues. Per germline, CDR1 SGHTA and CDR2 FQGNSA. The V end lost 3 bases, the J end lost 6 bases, and 15 bases lay between the germline ends. The CDR3 coding sequence is TGTGCCAGCAGCTTGGGGAGGACTGCTACCGAGCAGTACTTC. Its translation: CASSLGRTATEQYF.

CDR3 residues: CASSYGRAQGGYGYTF. In DNA form, the CDR3 reads TGTGCCAGCAGTTACGGGAGGGCTCAGGGAGGCTATGGCTACACCTTC. The V and J genes are TRBV6-5 and TRBJ1-2; D is perhaps TRBD1 (5 bases). The germline gives CDR1 MNHEY, CDR2 SVGAGI. This CDR3 contains 16 residues. V lost 2 bases to trimming and J lost 4 bases, with 17 bases between them.

This clonotype appeared a few times. V usage is TRBV7-9 and J usage is TRBJ2-7; D is perhaps TRBD1 or TRBD2 (6 bases each). The V gene lost 2 bases and the J gene lost 5 bases, with 10 bases spanning the gap. Germline V gene sequence: CDR1 SEHNR, CDR2 FQNEAQ (reference sequence). The CDR3 runs 13 residues. The DNA for the CDR3 is TGTGCCAGCAGCTTACGGGGGCTGGACGAGCAGTACTTC. It translates to CASSLRGLDEQYF.

This clonotype was detected ten times or more. The chain recombines TRBV24-1 with TRBJ2-7; no clear D. The ends were cut back, 10 bases at V and 3 bases at J, with 12 bases in the middle. The length of the CDR3 is 12 residues. The germline V gene encodes CDR1 KGHDR and CDR2 SFDVKD. This chain's CDR3 is CATWTDNYEQYF. CDR3 DNA sequence: TGTGCCACGTGGACGGATAACTACGAGCAGTACTTC.

This clonotype occurred many times. This may be a read error: a much more frequent sequence differs by one nucleotide. V usage is TRBV10-3 and J usage is TRBJ2-5; TRBD2 is a possible D gene (5 bases). Germline lookup yields CDR1 ENHRY and CDR2 SYGVKD. The CDR3 consists of 12 residues. CDR3: CAISEREETKYF. The DNA of the CDR3 is TGTGCCATCAGTGAGCGGGAAGAGACCAAGTACTTC.

The V and J genes are TRBV12-3 or TRBV12-4 and TRBJ1-3; 7 bases map to TRBD1. V trimming: 7 bases; J trimming: 0 bases; junction bases outside the gene matches: 6. CDR3 length: 15 residues. The CDR3 sequence is CASTLQGSSGNTIYF. CDR3 sequence (DNA): TGTGCCAGCACCCTACAGGGGAGCTCTGGAAACACCATATATTTT.

This clonotype was seen a handful of times. The chain couples TRBV5-1 to TRBJ2-5; 7 nucleotides agree with TRBD2. V dropped 3 bases and J dropped 5; count of bases not matched to a gene: 7. Germline V CDR1 and CDR2: SGHRS, YFSETQ. This CDR3 has 14 residues. Written as DNA, the CDR3 is TGCGCCAGCAGCTGGTTTCGAGCGGGGGAGACCCAGTACTTC. Its protein product is CASSWFRAGETQYF.

Regarding this clonotype: At one end, the junction sequence differs from germline, possibly due to a read error. The V gene is TRBV6-5, the J gene TRBJ1-5; no clear D. Germline assignment: CDR1 MNHEY and CDR2 SVGAGI. The CDR3 sequence is 16 residues long. The CDR3 nucleotides are TGTGCCAGCAGTTACCCGAGGCCGCCCAAGAATCAGCCTCAGCATTTT. It translates to CASSYPRPPKNQPQHF.

This sequence joins TRBV7-6 and TRBJ2-7; D is unresolved. Germline CDR1 is SGHVS and CDR2 is FNYEAQ. This CDR3 has 15 amino acids. V dropped 5 bases and J dropped 2 bases, with 16 bases sitting between them. The CDR3 here is CASSPVIGGPYEQYF. The CDR3 DNA follows: TGTGCCAGCAGCCCAGTGATTGGTGGACCCTACGAGCAGTACTTC.

Worth noting for this clonotype: Likely a read error: the CDR3 ends without its conserved phenylalanine or tryptophan. The chain links TRBV2 to TRBJ1-5; D is uncertain. The CDR3 sequence is 13 residues long. Trimming stripped 4 bases from V and 1 base from J, with 5 bases between. The V gene's germline CDR1 is SNHLY and CDR2 FYNNEI. CDR3 sequence reads: CASSGTSNQPQHL. Here the CDR3 DNA reads TGTGCCAGCAGTGGCACCAGCAATCAGCCCCAGCATTTG.

This clonotype showed up many times. J is TRBJ1-1 and V is TRBV20-1; D is perhaps TRBD1 (5 bases). The germline CDR1 and CDR2 sequences are DFQATT and SNEGSKA (reference sequence). CDR3 length: 15 amino acids. Trimming cost V 0 bases and J 0 bases, with 11 bases left between them. The CDR3 reads CSARDVRGLNTEAFF. Here the CDR3 DNA reads TGCAGTGCTAGAGATGTGAGGGGACTGAACACTGAAGCTTTCTTT.

In its sample, this clonotype was seen many times. CDR3 amino acids: CASSQEGRGRREQYF. The CDR3 nucleotides are TGTGCCAGCAGCCAAGAGGGAAGGGGGAGGAGAGAGCAGTACTTC. This rearrangement joins TRBV3-1 to TRBJ2-7, with D tentatively TRBD1 or TRBD2 (6 bases each). The CDR3 is made up of 15 amino acids. The germline gives CDR1 LGHDT, CDR2 YNNKEL (reference sequence). The V end was cut by 0 bases, the J end by 7 bases, with 16 bases between.

The sample holds many counts of this clonotype. J is TRBJ2-2 and V is TRBV9, with TRBD2 matching 12 bases. Germline CDR1 and CDR2: SGDLS and YYNGEE. V lost 4 bases and J lost 1; bases outside the gene matches: 2. This CDR3 comprises 16 residues. In DNA form, the CDR3 reads TGTGCCAGCAGCAAGACTAGCGGGAGGAACACCGGGGAGCTGTTTTTT. Its translation: CASSKTSGRNTGELFF.

With regard to this clonotype: One end of the junction varies from germline; a read error may be responsible. DNA for the CDR3: TGTGCCAGCAGTGACTCAGGGACCAATCAGCCCCAGCATTTT. The encoded protein is CASSDSGTNQPQHF. V usage is TRBV6-5 and J usage is TRBJ1-5; a weak D match, TRBD1 (5 bases). CDR3 length equals 14 residues. CDR1 and CDR2 from the germline V gene are MNHEY and SVGAGI.